This T cell receptor beta chain was documented in a study of T cells in tuberculosis. Study-wide findings and caveats: A GMM-specific repertoire classifier reached roughly 90% accuracy, AUROC more than 0.8. Smaller distances to GMM-specific TCRs suggested their expansion in active tuberculosis.

Germline lookup yields CDR1 MNHNS and CDR2 SASEGT. Losses at the gene ends were 10 bases for V and 5 bases for J; bases not matched to a gene: 8. This CDR3 is built from 13 residues. This table comes from immunoSEQ multiplex PCR, and its TCRdb copy is limited to in-frame clones, with some not included. The sample yields just under 45,000 clones, approximately 94% seen once. Worth noting for this clone: Its target is unknown.

Material for sequencing was PBMCs. The V call is TRBV6-1, the J call TRBJ2-7, with 10 bases lining up with TRBD1. The source of this sequence is a donor between 10 and 35 years old with latent tuberculosis or without tuberculosis infection. Some clones in this sample may be carry-over from other donors' samples. In DNA, the CDR3 is TGTGCCATATCCGGGACAGGGGTACACGAGCAGTACTTC. Encoded protein: CAISGTGVHEQYF.